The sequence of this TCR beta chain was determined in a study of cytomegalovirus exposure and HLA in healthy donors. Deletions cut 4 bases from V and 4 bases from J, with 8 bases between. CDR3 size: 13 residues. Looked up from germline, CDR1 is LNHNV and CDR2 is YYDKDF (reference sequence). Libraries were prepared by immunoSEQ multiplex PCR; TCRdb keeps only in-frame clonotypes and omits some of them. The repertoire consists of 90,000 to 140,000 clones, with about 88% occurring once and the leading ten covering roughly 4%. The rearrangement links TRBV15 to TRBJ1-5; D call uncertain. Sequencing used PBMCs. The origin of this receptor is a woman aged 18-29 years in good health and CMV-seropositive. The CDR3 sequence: CATSIVKNQPQHF. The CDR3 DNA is TGTGCCACCAGCATAGTAAAGAATCAGCCCCAGCATTTT. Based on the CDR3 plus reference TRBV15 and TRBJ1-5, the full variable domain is DAMVIQNPRYQVTQFGKPVTLSCSQTLNHNVMYWYQQKSSQAPKLLFHYYDKDFNNEADTPDNFQSRRPNTSFCFLDIRSPGLGDTAMYLCATSIVKNQPQHFGDGTRLSIL.